Following are 24 T cell receptor beta chains from one sample sequenced in a study of blood T cell repertoires in COVID-19. TCRdb keeps only in-frame clones here, not all; method: immunoSEQ multiplex PCR. The repertoire holds approximately 210,000 clones, around nine tenths seen once, with approximately 0.66% in the top ten. Specimen: peripheral blood. The source is a middle-aged man with acute or convalescent COVID-19.

The chain couples TRBV28 to TRBJ2-7; 11 nucleotides line up with TRBD1. The germline V gene has CDR1 MDHEN and CDR2 SYDVKM. The CDR3 is 17 amino acids. With 5 bases clipped from V and 1 base from J, the junction kept 10 bases outside the gene matches. CDR3 in DNA: TGTGCCAGCAGTACAGGACAGGGGGCCGGGGGATCCTACGAGCAGTACTTC. This encodes CASSTGQGAGGSYEQYF.

V gene TRBV11-2 combines with J gene TRBJ1-1, with TRBD1 matching 8 bases. The CDR3 sequence is 15 residues long. J was trimmed by 4 bases and V by 1 base; bases with no gene match: 5. The germline V gene has CDR1 SGHAT and CDR2 FQNNGV. The CDR3, as DNA: TGTGCCAGCAGCTTAGGGACAGGGTCCTTCACTGAAGCTTTCTTT. It yields the protein CASSLGTGSFTEAFF.

This chain joins TRBV25-1 and TRBJ2-7; D gene uncertain. V was clipped by 0 bases and J by 3 bases, with 9 bases between them. The germline CDR1 and CDR2 sequences are MGHDK and SYGVNS. The CDR3 runs 14 residues. CDR3 amino acids: CASSEYNGDYEQYF. For the CDR3, the DNA is TGTGCCAGCAGTGAATATAACGGAGACTACGAGCAGTACTTC.

CDR3 amino acids: CASSPRRDTGELFF. In DNA form, the CDR3 reads TGTGCCAGCTCACCAAGGAGGGACACCGGGGAGCTGTTTTTT. The V call is TRBV18, the J call TRBJ2-2, with a possible D match to TRBD2 (6 bases). The CDR3 runs 14 residues. In germline, CDR1 is KGHSH, CDR2 LQKENI. V lost 2 bases, J lost 3 bases, and 7 bases lay in between. The entire variable domain, with the rest obtained from reference TRBV18 and TRBJ2-2, is as follows: NAGVMQNPRHLVRRRGQEARLRCSPMKGHSHVYWYRQLPEEGLKFMVYLQKENIIDESGMPKERFSAEFPKEGPSILRIQQVVRGDSAAYFCASSPRRDTGELFFGEGSRLTVL.

The chain employs TRBV30 and TRBJ1-3, with 12 bases that match TRBD1. Unmatched junction bases numbered 20, after V lost 4 bases and J lost 7 bases. This CDR3 is 19 amino acids long. CDR1 GTSNPN and CDR2 SVGIG come from the germline V gene (reference sequence). CDR3 loop: CAWTPRDRGRIGLGNTIYF. CDR3 bases: TGTGCCTGGACACCCCGGGACAGGGGGCGAATTGGTCTAGGGAACACCATATATTTT.

The chain has TRBV7-8 and TRBJ1-5; D remains ambiguous. V was pared by 2 bases and J by 4 bases, with 9 bases between. This CDR3 has 14 residues. Germline V lookup: CDR1 SGHVS, CDR2 FQNEAQ. The CDR3: CASSLSNGNQPQHF. The CDR3 DNA follows: TGTGCCAGCAGCTTAAGTAACGGGAATCAGCCCCAGCATTTT.

The chain links TRBV7-2 to TRBJ2-5, with 7 bases that match TRBD1. V trimming: 5 bases; J trimming: 3 bases; junction bases outside the gene matches: 6. In germline, CDR1 is SGHTA, CDR2 FQGNSA. This CDR3 contains 14 residues. The CDR3 DNA is TGTGCCAGCAGCCCCCGACAGGGTAAAGAGACCCAGTACTTC. The encoded protein is CASSPRQGKETQYF.

There are a few counts of this clone. This chain links TRBV5-4 with TRBJ1-5; 8 positions match TRBD1. CDR3 length: 16 amino acids. Unmatched junction bases numbered 13, after V lost 7 bases and J lost 4 bases. Germline lookup yields CDR1 SGHNT and CDR2 YYREEE (reference sequence). CDR3 DNA sequence: TGTGCCAGCGCTGGGAAAGGACAGGGTTCAAATCAGCCCCAGCATTTT. The encoded protein is CASAGKGQGSNQPQHF.

V and J are TRBV27 and TRBJ1-5, with 7 bases lining up with TRBD1. The V gene's germline CDR1 is MNHEY and CDR2 SMNVEV (reference sequence). The ends lost 3 bases at V and 0 bases at J; junction bases unmatched: 8. The CDR3 has 17 residues. The CDR3: CASSLRQGGYSNQPQHF. The CDR3 bases are TGTGCCAGCAGTTTGCGGCAGGGGGGCTATAGCAATCAGCCCCAGCATTTT.

This clone has just a few counts. The chain couples TRBV7-8 to TRBJ1-3; tentative D call: TRBD1 (5 bases). Germline CDR1 reads SGHVS; CDR2 reads FQNEAQ. This CDR3 comprises 14 residues. With 5 bases removed from V and 4 bases from J, the gap between germline ends came to 12 bases. This CDR3 is CASSPQGMGNTIYF. The CDR3 DNA reads TGTGCCAGCAGCCCGCAGGGTATGGGAAACACCATATATTTT. The full variable domain, completed using reference TRBV7-8 and TRBJ1-3, is GAGVSQSPRYKVAKRGQDVALRCDPISGHVSLFWYQQALGQGPEFLTYFQNEAQLDKSGLPSDRFFAERPEGSVSTLKIQRTQQEDSAVYLCASSPQGMGNTIYFGEGSWLTVV.

CDR3 amino acids: CASSLVLESGGAYNEQFF. In DNA form, the CDR3 reads TGTGCCAGCAGCTTGGTTCTAGAAAGCGGGGGGGCCTACAATGAGCAGTTCTTC. The rearrangement joins TRBV5-8 to TRBJ2-1; TRBD2 matches 10 bases. This CDR3 region has 18 residues. Trimming cost V 0 bases and J 2 bases; bases outside gene matches: 8. Per the germline V gene, CDR1 is SGHTS and CDR2 is YDEGEE.

The V gene is TRBV29-1, the J gene TRBJ2-3, with a weak D call TRBD2 (7 bases). V lost 2 bases, J lost 2 bases, and 20 bases lay in between. The CDR3 is 17 amino acids. Per the germline V gene, CDR1 is SQVTM and CDR2 is ANQGSEA. CDR3 residues: CSVERAEGGAATDTQYF. The CDR3 DNA reads as TGCAGCGTTGAAAGGGCGGAGGGGGGGGCGGCCACAGATACGCAGTATTTT.

This clone was picked up a small number of times. J is TRBJ2-3 and V is TRBV5-4; 8 nucleotides agree with TRBD2. V lost 7 bases and J lost 4; bases outside the gene matches: 2. Per the germline V gene, CDR1 is SGHNT and CDR2 is YYREEE (reference sequence). The CDR3 is 12 amino acids. The CDR3 sequence: CASGREADTQYF. In DNA form, the CDR3 reads TGTGCCAGCGGGCGGGAGGCAGATACGCAGTATTTT.

Notes on this clone: The same CDR3 arises from other DNA sequences in this sample as well. The CDR3, as DNA: TGTGCCAGCAGCTCAGATAGCGGGAGGTACAATGAGCAGTTCTTC. This translates into CASSSDSGRYNEQFF. The chain employs TRBV9 and TRBJ2-1; 10 positions agree with TRBD2. The CDR3 totals 15 residues. Losses at the gene ends were 4 bases for V and 4 bases for J; bases not matched to a gene: 5. The germline gives CDR1 SGDLS, CDR2 YYNGEE.

CDR3 region: CASSFFMAETQYF. The CDR3 region has the DNA TGTGCCAGCAGTTTTTTTATGGCTGAGACCCAGTACTTC. This chain links TRBV12-3 or TRBV12-4 with TRBJ2-5, with D unresolved. V lost 3 bases and J lost 5, with 10 bases in between. There are 13 residues in the CDR3.

The chain has TRBV5-1 and TRBJ1-1, with D hard to call. CDR1 SGHRS and CDR2 YFSETQ come from the germline V gene. The CDR3 length is 14 residues. V was shortened by 9 bases and J by 0 bases, with 15 bases between the two germline ends. The CDR3 spells CATSPGDLNTEAFF. The CDR3 DNA is TGCGCCACCTCACCGGGAGATTTGAACACTGAAGCTTTCTTT.

Regarding this clone: At one end, the junction sequence differs from germline, possibly due to a read error. The chain combines TRBV3-1 (or the pseudogene TRBV3-2) with TRBJ2-7; TRBD2 matches at 12 bases. This CDR3 has 21 residues. The germline CDR1 and CDR2 sequences are LGHDT and YNNKEL (reference sequence). CDR3 sequence reads: CASGQGVMGPGTSGFPYEQYF. The DNA of the CDR3 is TGTGCCAGCGGCCAGGGGGTAATGGGCCCCGGGACTAGCGGGTTTCCCTACGAGCAGTACTTC.

This chain joins TRBV6-4 and TRBJ1-3, with 7 bases identical to TRBD1. CDR1 and CDR2 from the germline V gene are MRHNA and SNTAGT. Unmatched junction bases numbered 9, after V lost 4 bases and J lost 0 bases. The CDR3 has 17 residues. CDR3 sequence reads: CASSAPGQRFSGNTIYF. CDR3 DNA sequence: TGTGCCAGCAGTGCCCCGGGACAGCGATTCTCTGGAAACACCATATATTTT.

This clone occurred a few times. The chain has TRBV29-1 and TRBJ1-3; no reliable D call. V was cut by 5 bases and J by 2 bases, with 7 bases left in between. The germline gives CDR1 SQVTM, CDR2 ANQGSEA. This CDR3 spans 12 amino acids. The CDR3 sequence: CSVRVTGNTIYF. The CDR3, as DNA: TGCAGCGTTCGGGTTACTGGAAACACCATATATTTT.

Remarks on this clone: This sample includes further DNA sequences coding for the same CDR3. This chain connects TRBV5-6 to TRBJ1-6; D is uncertain. Germline V CDR1 and CDR2: SGHDT, YYEEEE. V dropped 0 bases and J dropped 9 bases, with 4 bases sitting between them. The CDR3 runs to 12 residues. The chain's CDR3 is CASSLALSPLHF. For the CDR3, the DNA is TGTGCCAGCAGCTTGGCACTTTCACCCCTCCACTTT.

The CDR3 reads CASRPRTGYNEQFF. The CDR3 nucleotides read TGTGCCAGCCGACCCCGGACAGGCTACAATGAGCAGTTCTTC. The chain employs TRBV19 and TRBJ2-1; 7 bases map to TRBD1. CDR1 is LNHDA and CDR2 is SQIVND in the germline V gene (reference sequence). V lost 9 bases to trimming and J lost 3 bases; unmatched junction nucleotides: 8. CDR3 length: 14 amino acids.

This clone was found once. The chain couples TRBV6-2 or TRBV6-3 to TRBJ2-7; a possible D gene is TRBD1 (5 bases). CDR3 length: 16 residues. V was trimmed by 0 bases and J by 2 bases, leaving 14 bases between them. The germline V gene has CDR1 MNHEY and CDR2 SVGEGT. The CDR3 sequence is CASSYSPKGRPYEQYF. In DNA, the CDR3 is TGTGCCAGCAGTTACTCGCCGAAGGGGCGACCCTACGAGCAGTACTTC.

The chain has TRBV12-3 or TRBV12-4 and TRBJ1-6; D is uncertain. This CDR3 has 12 residues. Trimming left V 5 bases short and J 6 bases short, with 5 bases between. This chain's CDR3 is CASSKLNSPLHF. CDR3 bases: TGTGCCAGCAGTAAACTTAATTCACCCCTCCACTTT.

This chain uses TRBV5-1 with TRBJ2-1; possible D gene TRBD1, 5 bases. V was shortened by 4 bases and J by 9 bases, with 17 bases between the two germline ends. This CDR3 contains 14 residues. Germline V gene lookup returns CDR1 SGHRS and CDR2 YFSETQ. CDR3 nucleotides: TGCGCCAGCAGCCTTCCGGTACTAAGGGGTGAGCAGTTCTTC. This encodes CASSLPVLRGEQFF.